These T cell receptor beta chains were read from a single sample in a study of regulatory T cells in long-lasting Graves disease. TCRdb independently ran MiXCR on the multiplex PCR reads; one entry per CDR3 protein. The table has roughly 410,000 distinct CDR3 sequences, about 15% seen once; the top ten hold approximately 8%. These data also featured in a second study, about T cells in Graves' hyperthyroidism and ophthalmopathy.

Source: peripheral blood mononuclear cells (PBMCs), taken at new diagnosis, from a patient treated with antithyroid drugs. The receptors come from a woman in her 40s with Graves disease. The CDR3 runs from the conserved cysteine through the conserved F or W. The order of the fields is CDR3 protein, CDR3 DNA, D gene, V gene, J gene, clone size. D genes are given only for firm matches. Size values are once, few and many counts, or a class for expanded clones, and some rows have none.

CASRAGTGHTYEQYF	TGTGCCAGTAGAGCCGGGACAGGGCATACTTACGAGCAGTACTTC	TRBD1	TRBV19	TRBJ2-7	few
CASRNSGEETQYF	TGTGCCAGCAGAAATTCAGGGGAAGAGACCCAGTACTTC	NA	TRBV11-3	TRBJ2-5	many
CASSSGRVNSPLHF	TGTGCCAGCAGCTCAGGACGGGTAAATTCACCCCTCCACTTT	NA	TRBV7-3	TRBJ1-6	many
CASPPWEGLETQYF	TGTGCCAGCCCCCCCTGGGAGGGCCTAGAGACCCAGTACTTC	TRBD2	TRBV7-3	TRBJ2-5	many
CASSIAWGAMNTEAFF	TGTGCCAGTAGTATCGCTTGGGGGGCCATGAACACTGAAGCTTTCTTT	NA	TRBV19	TRBJ1-1	NA
CASSSLGRTEAFF	TGTGCCAGCAGTTCGCTCGGGCGCACTGAAGCTTTCTTT	NA	TRBV28	TRBJ1-1	NA
CASSPRAGEATGELFF	TGTGCCAGCAGCCCTCGAGCGGGAGAGGCCACCGGGGAGCTGTTTTTT	TRBD2	TRBV9	TRBJ2-2	many
CASSQLAGLAYEQYF	TGTGCCAGCAGCCAACTAGCGGGCCTAGCCTACGAGCAGTACTTC	TRBD2	TRBV7-2	TRBJ2-7	many
CASSRGQNQPQHF	TGTGCCAGCAGCCGAGGACAGAATCAGCCCCAGCATTTT	NA	TRBV3-1	TRBJ1-5	many
CASRTEATNEKLFF	TGTGCCAGCAGGACGGAGGCAACTAATGAAAAACTGTTTTTT	NA	TRBV27	TRBJ1-4	NA
CASSQKAYRVSYNEQFF	TGCGCCAGCAGCCAAAAGGCGTACAGGGTCTCCTACAATGAGCAGTTCTTC	NA	TRBV4-3	TRBJ2-1	NA
CASSPPLGSGKKKDTQYF	TGTGCCAGCAGTCCACCGTTGGGTAGCGGGAAAAAAAAAGATACGCAGTATTTT	TRBD2	TRBV28	TRBJ2-3	many
CASSENGVSDTQYF	TGTGCCAGCAGTGAAAATGGGGTTTCGGATACGCAGTATTTT	NA	TRBV2	TRBJ2-3	NA
CASSFHSTPAEAFF	TGTGCCAGCAGTTTCCACAGTACCCCCGCTGAAGCTTTCTTT	NA	TRBV12-3/TRBV12-4	TRBJ1-1	NA
CASSLDRTSGAKETQYF	TGTGCTAGCAGCTTAGACCGGACTAGCGGGGCAAAAGAGACCCAGTACTTC	TRBD2	TRBV7-7	TRBJ2-5	many
CASSPATGAYNEQFF	TGTGCCAGCAGCCCCGCGACAGGGGCCTACAATGAGCAGTTCTTC	TRBD1	TRBV28	TRBJ2-1	many
CASSIPGLAVAGELFF	TGTGCCAGCAGCATTCCGGGACTAGCTGTCGCCGGGGAGCTGTTTTTT	TRBD2	TRBV12-3/TRBV12-4	TRBJ2-2	many
CASSLSGSTITGELFF	TGTGCCAGCAGCCTCTCCGGGTCGACCATTACCGGGGAGCTGTTTTTT	NA	TRBV3-1	TRBJ2-2	NA
CASGGASGRDNEQFF	TGTGCCAGCGGGGGAGCTAGCGGGAGGGACAATGAGCAGTTCTTC	TRBD2	TRBV9	TRBJ2-1	NA